Following are 27 T cell receptor beta chains from one sample sequenced in a study of glioma-infiltrating T cells. Using RNA template, CDR3s of TCR alpha and beta were amplified with iRepertoire arm-PCR. TCRdb re-called the multiplex PCR reads through MiXCR, storing one row per CDR3 protein. This sample yields 300,000 to 450,000 distinct CDR3 sequences, of which 35% to 45% are seen a single time; around 12% belongs to the top ten. Specimen: glioma tissue, nonneoplastic brain tissue, or PBMCs (not recorded which). Every receptor here comes from a human donor with low-grade glioma or glioblastoma, undergoing nonglioma brain surgery, or in good health (not recorded which).

This clonotype came up many times. V and J are TRBV28 and TRBJ2-1; 10 bases are a match to TRBD2. Germline CDR1 and CDR2: MDHEN and SYDVKM. The CDR3 is 15 amino acids. J was trimmed by 7 bases and V by 3 bases; bases with no gene match: 6. The CDR3 DNA is TGTGCCAGCAGTTTCCTGCCGGGACTAGCGAATGAGCAGTTCTTC. It specifies CASSFLPGLANEQFF.

The rearrangement uses TRBV7-8 and TRBJ1-2, with D perhaps matching TRBD1 (6 bases). CDR1 and CDR2 from the germline V gene are SGHVS and FQNEAQ. The CDR3 totals 14 residues. V was shortened by 4 bases and J by 4 bases, with 13 bases between the two germline ends. In nucleotides, the CDR3 is TGTGCCAGCAGCTCAAAAGGGGGGGCCTATGGCTACACCTTC. Protein sequence: CASSSKGGAYGYTF. The full variable domain, in which reference TRBV7-8 and TRBJ1-2 provide the parts outside the CDR3, is GAGVSQSPRYKVAKRGQDVALRCDPISGHVSLFWYQQALGQGPEFLTYFQNEAQLDKSGLPSDRFFAERPEGSVSTLKIQRTQQEDSAVYLCASSSKGGAYGYTFGSGTRLTVV.

This clonotype was counted at least ten times. This chain joins TRBV6-2 or TRBV6-3 and TRBJ2-1; D ambiguous. CDR1 is MNHEY and CDR2 is SVGEGT in the germline V gene. V lost 7 bases and J 9 bases, leaving 13 bases between the germline ends. This CDR3 comprises 12 residues. The DNA for the CDR3 is TGTGCCAGCAAACACGATGCGAGTGAGCAGTTCTTC. This encodes CASKHDASEQFF.

Concerning this clonotype: This may be a read error, as it is one base from a much larger clone. The chain recombines TRBV28 with TRBJ1-2; D is perhaps TRBD1 (6 bases). The length of the CDR3 is 14 residues. CDR1 and CDR2 from the germline V gene are MDHEN and SYDVKM. Trimming removed 3 bases at V and 4 bases at J, with 12 bases between. CDR3 sequence reads: CASSFWGPGYGYTF. Here the CDR3 DNA reads TGTGCCAGCAGTTTTTGGGGGCCGGGCTATGGCTACACCTTC.

The V call is TRBV4-3, the J call TRBJ1-5; the match to TRBD1 covers 7 bases. The CDR3 has 16 amino acids. V lost 0 bases and J lost 4; bases outside the gene matches: 6. Germline CDR1 is LGHNA and CDR2 is YSLEER. CDR3 in amino acids: CASSQELAGGNQPQHF. CDR3 sequence (DNA): TGCGCCAGCAGCCAAGAATTGGCAGGGGGGAATCAGCCCCAGCATTTT.

On this clonotype itself: A much larger clonotype is one base distant, so this may be a read error. The chain has TRBV6-1 and TRBJ1-5; the match to TRBD1 covers 12 bases. TRBJ2-3 matches the DNA end more closely, so the J call is doubtful. The CDR3 is 16 amino acids. In germline, CDR1 is MNHNS, CDR2 SASEGT. The CDR3 DNA reads as TGTGCCAGCAGCCCTGGGACAGGGGGCGTCAATCAGCCCCAGTATTTT. Its translation is CASSPGTGGVNQPQYF.

Details on this clonotype: Germline is not matched at one junction end, which may reflect a read error. The chain employs TRBV5-4 and TRBJ2-1; 8 positions agree with TRBD2. The CDR3 totals 16 residues. The germline CDR1 and CDR2 sequences are SGHNT and YYREEE (reference sequence). The CDR3 spells CASSPPSGRGYGEQLF. CDR3 nucleotides: TGTGCCAGCAGCCCACCTAGCGGGCGGGGGTACGGTGAGCAGCTCTTC.

The chain couples TRBV7-9 to TRBJ1-2, with D perhaps matching TRBD1 (5 bases). Germline CDR1 and CDR2: SEHNR and FQNEAQ (reference sequence). The CDR3 runs 13 residues. V lost 2 bases and J lost 5, with 9 bases in between. CDR3 amino acids: CASSLRTTYGYTF. The CDR3 nucleotides read TGTGCCAGCAGCTTAAGGACAACATATGGCTACACCTTC.

This chain uses TRBV4-1 with TRBJ2-7; 9 bases are a match to TRBD1. The CDR3 has 15 residues. With V trimmed by 3 bases and J by 7 bases, 10 bases remained unmatched. CDR1 and CDR2 (germline): MGHRA, YSYEKL. The CDR3 loop reads CASSHLGQGVSEQYF. The DNA of the CDR3 is TGCGCCAGCAGCCACCTGGGACAGGGTGTATCGGAGCAGTACTTC.

The rearrangement links TRBV7-6 to TRBJ2-7, with D possibly being TRBD1 (6 bases). There are 16 residues in the CDR3. Germline V CDR1 and CDR2: SGHVS, FNYEAQ. The V end lost 0 bases, the J end lost 7 bases, and 19 bases lay between the germline ends. DNA for the CDR3: TGTGCCAGCAGCTTAGCGGAAGGGGGTACAGCAAGTGAGCAGTACTTC. Protein product: CASSLAEGGTASEQYF. Using reference TRBV7-6 and TRBJ2-7 for the parts outside the CDR3, the full variable domain is GAGVSQSPRYKVTKRGQDVALRCDPISGHVSLYWYRQALGQGPEFLTYFNYEAQQDKSGLPNDRFSAERPEGSISTLTIQRTEQRDSAMYRCASSLAEGGTASEQYFGPGTRLTVT.

Worth noting for this clonotype: Given a much more abundant clone one base away, this may be a read error. The rearrangement links TRBV28 to TRBJ1-5; no clear D gene. This CDR3 is built from 13 residues. Germline V gene lookup returns CDR1 MDHEN and CDR2 SYDVKM. Trimming stripped 3 bases from V and 8 bases from J, with 11 bases between. CDR3: CASSFLGSEPQHF. DNA for the CDR3: TGTGCCAGCAGTTTCTTGGGTAGTGAGCCCCAGCATTTT. Using reference TRBV28 and TRBJ1-5 for the parts outside the CDR3, the full variable domain is DVKVTQSSRYLVKRTGEKVFLECVQDMDHENMFWYRQDPGLGLRLIYFSYDVKMKEKGDIPEGYSVSREKKERFSLILESASTNQTSMYLCASSFLGSEPQHFGDGTRLSIL.

This clonotype was recorded many times. In DNA, the CDR3 is TGTGCCAGCAGTTACTCTGGGGCCAACGTCCTGACTTTC. Protein sequence: CASSYSGANVLTF. This chain joins TRBV6-2 or TRBV6-3 and TRBJ2-6; D ambiguous. Trimming shortened V by 0 bases and J by 3 bases, and 0 bases separated the two germline ends. The CDR3 is made up of 13 amino acids. From germline, CDR1 is MNHEY and CDR2 SVGEGT.

The chain couples TRBV20-1 to TRBJ2-2, with 7 bases aligning to TRBD1. The junction had 6 bases not matched to a gene; V was cut back by 4 bases and J by 4 bases. CDR3 size: 14 residues. The germline CDR1 and CDR2 sequences are DFQATT and SNEGSKA (reference sequence). CDR3 amino acids: CSAIDRVTTGELFF. DNA for the CDR3: TGCAGTGCTATAGACAGGGTTACCACCGGGGAGCTGTTTTTT.

This rearrangement joins TRBV19 to TRBJ2-7, with 9 bases identical to TRBD1. Germline CDR1 and CDR2: LNHDA and SQIVND (reference sequence). V trimming: 7 bases; J trimming: 3 bases; junction bases outside the gene matches: 4. The CDR3 has 13 residues. The CDR3 spells CASNPGQGYEQYF. In nucleotides, the CDR3 is TGTGCCAGTAACCCGGGACAGGGCTACGAGCAGTACTTC.

Regarding this clonotype: Since a much larger clone is just one base distant, this may be a read error. The V gene is TRBV6-6, the J gene TRBJ2-7; no reliable D call. The germline V gene has CDR1 MNHNY and CDR2 SVGAGI (reference sequence). The CDR3 is made up of 14 amino acids. For the CDR3, the DNA is TGTGCCGGCAGGCCCGATTGGGTAGGGTACGAGCAGTACTTC. It translates to CAGRPDWVGYEQYF.

The V gene is TRBV15, the J gene TRBJ2-7; the match to TRBD2 covers 10 bases. This CDR3 comprises 15 residues. Trimming at V came to 8 bases and at J to 4 bases, leaving 11 bases not matched to a gene. CDR1 is LNHNV and CDR2 is YYDKDF in the germline V gene (reference sequence). Here the CDR3 reads CATSGGLAGVYEQYF. The CDR3 region has the DNA TGTGCCACCTCCGGTGGCCTAGCGGGAGTTTACGAGCAGTACTTC.

There are many counts of this clonotype. V usage is TRBV7-2 and J usage is TRBJ2-7; no clear D gene. Trimming removed 1 base at V and 4 bases at J, with 5 bases between. This CDR3 comprises 12 residues. From germline, CDR1 is SGHTA and CDR2 FQGNSA. CDR3 protein: CASSLGEYEQYF. CDR3 DNA sequence: TGTGCCAGCAGCTTAGGGGAATACGAGCAGTACTTC.

This clonotype was detected once. The chain joins TRBV29-1 to TRBJ2-3, with D possibly being TRBD2 (5 bases). Trimming removed 7 bases from V and 6 bases from J, with 20 bases in between. Germline V gives CDR1 SQVTM, CDR2 ANQGSEA. The CDR3 loop spans 14 amino acids. The CDR3 loop is CSDVGRGVYDTQYF. DNA of the CDR3: TGCAGCGACGTTGGACGGGGAGTTTACGATACGCAGTATTTT.

This clonotype turned up a few times. The V and J genes are TRBV7-2 and TRBJ2-2; D may be TRBD2 (5 bases). The CDR3 sequence is 16 residues long. The V gene lost 1 base and the J gene lost 2 bases, with 11 bases spanning the gap. CDR1 SGHTA and CDR2 FQGNSA come from the germline V gene. In DNA, the CDR3 is TGTGCCAGCAGCTTAGTTTATGGAGGAAACACCGGGGAGCTGTTTTTT. Protein sequence: CASSLVYGGNTGELFF.

This clonotype showed up just a few times. This chain joins TRBV10-3 and TRBJ1-2; D possibly corresponds to TRBD1 (6 bases). With 8 bases removed from V and 5 bases from J, the gap between germline ends came to 21 bases. The V gene's germline CDR1 is ENHRY and CDR2 SYGVKD. CDR3 length: 15 residues. CDR3 in DNA: TGTGCCATCGGCGAACTACAGGGTCCTCCGTATGGCTACACCTTC. Translating gives CAIGELQGPPYGYTF.

The chain joins TRBV18 to TRBJ2-3; D may be TRBD2 (5 bases). The germline V gene has CDR1 KGHSH and CDR2 LQKENI. With 8 bases removed from V and 2 bases from J, the gap between germline ends came to 14 bases. This CDR3 is 14 amino acids long. The CDR3 reads CASPRGQSTDTQYF. Here the CDR3 DNA reads TGTGCCAGCCCCCGGGGTCAATCCACAGATACGCAGTATTTT.

The chain recombines TRBV7-2 with TRBJ2-7, with TRBD2 matching over 8 bases. The J segment lost 0 bases and the V segment lost 5 bases, leaving 9 bases of the junction unmatched. CDR1 is SGHTA and CDR2 is FQGNSA in the germline V gene. This CDR3 region has 16 residues. The CDR3 DNA follows: TGTGCCAGCAGCAACCTAGCGGGTGCCACCTCCTACGAGCAGTACTTC. Protein: CASSNLAGATSYEQYF.

This clonotype was recorded a few times. The V call is TRBV19, the J call TRBJ1-5, with a weak D call TRBD1 (6 bases). Germline assignment: CDR1 LNHDA and CDR2 SQIVND (reference sequence). The CDR3 has 16 amino acids. V gave up 1 base and J gave up 5 bases, with 15 bases separating them. CDR3 amino acids: CASSIGTGTGHQPQHF. CDR3 bases: TGTGCCAGTAGTATAGGTACCGGTACAGGGCATCAGCCCCAGCATTTT.

The chain has TRBV28 and TRBJ2-5; D is perhaps TRBD1 (6 bases). With 3 bases removed from V and 7 bases from J, the gap between germline ends came to 21 bases. The CDR3 totals 16 residues. CDR1 is MDHEN and CDR2 is SYDVKM in the germline V gene. The DNA of the CDR3 is TGTGCCAGCAGTTTCGGGGACACCCCTGCCCCAGGGACCCAGTACTTC. As protein: CASSFGDTPAPGTQYF.

The V and J genes are TRBV5-4 and TRBJ2-7; 7 nucleotides align to TRBD1. The length of the CDR3 is 15 residues. V was pared by 3 bases and J by 0 bases, with 6 bases of the junction left unmatched. The germline gives CDR1 SGHNT, CDR2 YYREEE (reference sequence). This CDR3 is CASSSFDRVSYEQYF. The DNA for the CDR3 is TGTGCCAGCAGCTCATTTGACAGGGTCTCCTACGAGCAGTACTTC.

This clonotype was counted at least ten times. The chain joins TRBV28 to TRBJ1-2; no definite D call. The CDR3 is made up of 13 amino acids. Germline loops: CDR1 MDHEN, CDR2 SYDVKM. Trimming took 10 bases from V and 0 from J, leaving 12 bases between them. This CDR3 is CATYYDPNYGYTF. The CDR3 bases are TGTGCCACCTACTATGACCCTAACTATGGCTACACCTTC.

V usage is TRBV28 and J usage is TRBJ1-2, with TRBD1 identical over 9 bases. V lost 6 bases and J lost 3; bases outside the gene matches: 17. Germline-derived CDR1 and CDR2 are MDHEN and SYDVKM. CDR3 length: 18 amino acids. CDR3 region: CASSRAGTGLGPDYGYTF. The CDR3 coding sequence is TGTGCCAGCAGCCGTGCCGGGACAGGGCTCGGCCCCGACTATGGCTACACCTTC.